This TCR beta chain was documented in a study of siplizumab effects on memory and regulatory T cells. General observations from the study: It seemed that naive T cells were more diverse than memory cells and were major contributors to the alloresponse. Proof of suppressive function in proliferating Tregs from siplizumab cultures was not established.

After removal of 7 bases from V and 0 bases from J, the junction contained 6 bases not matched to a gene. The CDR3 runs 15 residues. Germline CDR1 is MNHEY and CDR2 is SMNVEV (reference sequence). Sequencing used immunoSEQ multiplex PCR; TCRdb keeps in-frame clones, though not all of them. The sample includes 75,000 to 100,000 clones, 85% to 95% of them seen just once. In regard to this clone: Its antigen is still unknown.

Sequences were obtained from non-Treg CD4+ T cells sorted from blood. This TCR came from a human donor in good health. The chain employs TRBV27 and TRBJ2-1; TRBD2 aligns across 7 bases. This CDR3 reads CASKFRDYSYNEQFF. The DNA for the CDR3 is TGTGCCAGCAAATTCCGGGACTACTCCTACAATGAGCAGTTCTTC.